This TCR beta chain originates from a study of brain T cells in children with intractable seizures. TCRdb keeps only in-frame clones here, not all; method: immunoSEQ multiplex PCR. The sample comprises 340,000 or so clones, about 93% of which are singletons, and about 6% rests with the top ten. Germline-derived CDR1 and CDR2 are SNHLY and FYNNEI. V gave up 6 bases and J gave up 5 bases, with 18 bases separating them. CDR3 length equals 15 residues. Time point meaning: blood from clinic visit 5 months post-surgery; TSC patient then seizure free. The source material was peripheral blood, sampled approximately 5 months after surgery. The receptor's source is a boy younger than two with tuberous sclerosis and intractable seizures. The V and J genes are TRBV2 and TRBJ2-3, with D perhaps given as TRBD1 or TRBD2 (5 bases each). The CDR3 DNA follows: TGTGCCAGCAGCCCACCAGGGATTGAGGGAGATACGCAGTATTTT. Translation gives CASSPPGIEGDTQYF.